This T cell receptor (beta chain) was sequenced in a study of immune reconstitution after stem cell transplant in scleroderma (TCRdb year 2017). This clonotype is regarded as medium-sized (0.01 to 0.1%). Its antigen is unknown. No base quality values were provided; no much bigger clone lies one nucleotide off. Preparation of the library involved RT-PCR. Instrument used: Illumina MiSeq. TCRdb itself trimmed the public reads at Q25 with fastp, ran MiXCR and retained productive beta chains. Here each entry gathers all rows of one CDR3 protein and keeps the most common genes and DNA. In all, the sample holds 760 or so distinct CDR3 sequences, and 7.5% to 8.5% of those were seen once. Around 31% of the sample is held by the ten biggest clonotypes. The germline V and J ends show losses of 5 bases and 3 bases respectively, and no gene match explains 4 bases of the junction. CDR3 length: 15 amino acids, cysteine to phenylalanine. Of all the DNA, just the CDR3 is kept, 45 bases in frame from base 1. CDR1 and CDR2 (MDHEN, SYDVKM) derive from the germline V gene.

The source of this sequence is a male donor with systemic sclerosis. This specimen was collected before or after autologous hematopoietic stem cell transplantation (not recorded which). The chain uses TRBV28 and TRBJ2-1, and TRBD1 matches 10 of the central bases. The sequence in DNA is TGTGCCAGCAGTGTAGGGACAGGGGTCTACAATGAGCAGTTCTTC. This translates into CASSVGTGVYNEQFF.